The next 19 T cell receptor beta chains were all read from a single sample in a study of blood T cell repertoires in COVID-19. The protocol was immunoSEQ multiplex PCR, while the TCRdb copy is restricted to in-frame clones and leaves out a portion. Here the sample spans roughly 200,000 clones, more than 85% being singletons. The specimen sequenced was peripheral blood. The receptors shown here come from a man in his forties with active or convalescent COVID-19.

This clone was recorded once. The chain couples TRBV6-6 to TRBJ1-4; D gene unclear. Germline values: CDR1 MNHNY, CDR2 SVGAGI (reference sequence). The CDR3 extends over 15 amino acids. Between the trimmed V and J ends, which lost 4 bases and 0 bases, there was a span of 9 bases. The CDR3 reads CASSSSRATNEKLFF. For the CDR3, the DNA is TGTGCCAGCAGTTCCTCGAGGGCAACTAATGAAAAACTGTTTTTT.

As DNA, the CDR3 is TGTGCCAGCAGCTCCACACCCGCCTACGAGCAGTACTTC. Translating gives CASSSTPAYEQYF. The gene calls are TRBV5-4 and TRBJ2-7; D unclear. This CDR3 spans 13 amino acids. Germline CDR1 and CDR2: SGHNT and YYREEE (reference sequence). V lost 3 bases, J lost 2 bases, and 9 bases lay in between. Drawing the rest from reference TRBV5-4 and TRBJ2-7, the complete variable domain is ETGVTQSPTHLIKTRGQQVTLRCSSQSGHNTVSWYQQALGQGPQFIFQYYREEENGRGNFPPRFSGLQFPNYSSELNVNALELDDSALYLCASSSTPAYEQYFGPGTRLTVT.

This clone turned up a few times. The chain uses TRBV3-1 (or the pseudogene TRBV3-2) and TRBJ1-3; perhaps TRBD1 as D (6 bases). V gave up 11 bases and J gave up 4 bases, with 15 bases separating them. The CDR3 runs 13 residues. Germline-derived CDR1 and CDR2 are LGHDT and YNNKEL (reference sequence). This CDR3 reads CAGGDSFGNTIYF. In nucleotides, the CDR3 is TGTGCCGGGGGCGACAGCTTCGGAAACACCATATATTTT.

This sequence joins TRBV30 and TRBJ1-3; D unresolved. From germline, CDR1 is GTSNPN and CDR2 SVGIG (reference sequence). V was pared by 1 base and J by 0 bases, with 7 bases between. This CDR3 region has 14 residues. The DNA for the CDR3 is TGTGCCTGGAGTGGCTATCTCTCTGGAAACACCATATATTTT. Translated: CAWSGYLSGNTIYF.

The chain links TRBV29-1 to TRBJ2-7; 7 positions match TRBD1. The germline V gene encodes CDR1 SQVTM and CDR2 ANQGSEA. J lost 12 bases, V lost 1 base, and 9 bases had no gene match. The CDR3 is 12 amino acids. The chain's CDR3 is CSVEVGTEPGYF. The CDR3 region has the DNA TGCAGCGTTGAAGTGGGGACAGAACCCGGGTACTTC.

The V gene is TRBV7-9, the J gene TRBJ2-6, with D hard to call. Germline V gives CDR1 SEHNR, CDR2 FQNEAQ (reference sequence). V dropped 5 bases and J dropped 0 bases, with 2 bases sitting between them. The CDR3 extends over 13 amino acids. The CDR3 here is CASSHSGANVLTF. CDR3 nucleotides: TGTGCCAGCAGCCACTCTGGGGCCAACGTCCTGACTTTC.

CDR3 bases: TGTGCCAGCAGTTTACTTCTCGCGTACAATGAGCAGTTCTTC. This translates into CASSLLLAYNEQFF. J is TRBJ2-1 and V is TRBV27; D uncertain. Germline V lookup: CDR1 MNHEY, CDR2 SMNVEV (reference sequence). V was pared by 2 bases and J by 4 bases, with 9 bases between. The CDR3 is made up of 14 amino acids.

The chain carries TRBV28 and TRBJ2-1; 7 nucleotides line up with TRBD2. The CDR3 is 13 residues long. Trimming took 10 bases from V and 0 from J; bases not matched to a gene: 3. Germline V gene sequence: CDR1 MDHEN, CDR2 SYDVKM. Here the CDR3 reads CATGTTSYNEQFF. As DNA, the CDR3 is TGTGCCACCGGGACTACCTCCTACAATGAGCAGTTCTTC.

This chain uses TRBV5-4 with TRBJ2-1; 7 nucleotides agree with TRBD2. The ends lost 2 bases at V and 9 bases at J; junction bases unmatched: 2. This CDR3 comprises 12 residues. Germline lookup yields CDR1 SGHNT and CDR2 YYREEE (reference sequence). CDR3 residues: CASSFWGGEQFF. CDR3 bases: TGTGCCAGCAGCTTCTGGGGGGGTGAGCAGTTCTTC.

The chain is built from TRBV7-6 and TRBJ1-1; no definite D call. The germline V gene has CDR1 SGHVS and CDR2 FNYEAQ. Trimming left V 3 bases short and J 0 bases short, with 8 bases between. The CDR3 runs to 14 residues. The CDR3 sequence: CASSFGGLNTEAFF. The CDR3 DNA is TGTGCCAGCAGCTTCGGCGGATTGAACACTGAAGCTTTCTTT.

This chain connects TRBV19 to TRBJ1-5; 7 bases agree with TRBD1. The CDR3 has 14 residues. From germline, CDR1 is LNHDA and CDR2 SQIVND (reference sequence). With V trimmed by 5 bases and J by 1 base, 2 bases remained unmatched. The chain's CDR3 is CASSDRASNQPQHF. Here the CDR3 DNA reads TGTGCCAGTAGTGACAGGGCGAGCAATCAGCCCCAGCATTTT.

V gene TRBV7-3 combines with J gene TRBJ2-5; unclear D gene. From germline, CDR1 is SGHTA and CDR2 FQGTGA. The CDR3 runs 15 residues. The V end was cut by 3 bases, the J end by 0 bases, with 11 bases between. The CDR3 nucleotides read TGTGCCAGCAGCTTTTTGCAGTCCCACCAAGAGACCCAGTACTTC. It is translated as CASSFLQSHQETQYF.

V usage is TRBV6-2 or TRBV6-3 and J usage is TRBJ1-5; TRBD1 is a possible D gene (5 bases). The CDR3 totals 16 residues. Germline-derived CDR1 and CDR2 are MNHEY and SVGEGT. Between the trimmed V and J ends, which lost 6 bases and 3 bases, there was a span of 18 bases. CDR3 nucleotide sequence: TGTGCCAGCAGCCCCTTAGAGGGGACTTTCAATCAGCCCCAGCATTTT. Translating it yields CASSPLEGTFNQPQHF.

This clone has a handful of counts. CDR3 residues: CSVYTGGTDTQYF. The CDR3 DNA follows: TGCAGCGTATACACAGGGGGGACAGATACGCAGTATTTT. V and J are TRBV29-1 and TRBJ2-3, with 8 bases that match TRBD1. The germline V gene has CDR1 SQVTM and CDR2 ANQGSEA. There are 13 residues in the CDR3. The V and J ends lost 6 bases and 3 bases, in that order; junction bases with no gene match: 5.

The chain has TRBV6-5 and TRBJ1-1, with 9 bases fitting TRBD1. Germline V gene lookup returns CDR1 MNHEY and CDR2 SVGAGI. V shed 9 bases, J shed 0 bases, and the junction held 8 bases outside the gene matches. The CDR3 totals 15 residues. CDR3 in amino acids: CASTGTGQMNTEAFF. As DNA, the CDR3 is TGTGCCAGTACTGGGACAGGGCAAATGAACACTGAAGCTTTCTTT.

The chain couples TRBV28 to TRBJ1-2; 9 positions match TRBD1. The CDR3 is 13 amino acids. Germline lookup yields CDR1 MDHEN and CDR2 SYDVKM. J lost 2 bases, V lost 6 bases, and 1 base had no gene match. Here the CDR3 reads CASRGTGNYGYTF. Written as DNA, the CDR3 is TGTGCCAGCAGGGGGACAGGGAACTATGGCTACACCTTC.

The chain joins TRBV5-4 to TRBJ2-5, with 14 bases that match TRBD2. CDR1 and CDR2 from the germline V gene are SGHNT and YYREEE (reference sequence). The V and J ends lost 4 bases and 1 base, in that order; junction bases with no gene match: 9. The CDR3 is 18 amino acids. The CDR3 spells CASSHGTSGGPAQETQYF. The CDR3 DNA sequence: TGTGCCAGCAGCCACGGGACTAGCGGGGGCCCAGCCCAAGAGACCCAGTACTTC.

This clone has just one count. The chain combines TRBV13 with TRBJ2-7; 11 bases fit TRBD1. This CDR3 has 15 amino acids. Trimming at V came to 1 base and at J to 2 bases, leaving 1 base not matched to a gene. Germline CDR1 and CDR2: PRHDT and FYEKMQ (reference sequence). The CDR3 sequence: CASSLAGQGAYEQYF. The DNA of the CDR3 is TGTGCCAGCAGCTTAGCGGGACAGGGGGCCTACGAGCAGTACTTC.

This chain connects TRBV3-1 (or the pseudogene TRBV3-2) to TRBJ2-7; D perhaps matches TRBD1 (5 bases). Trimming cost V 5 bases and J 6 bases, with 8 bases left between them. The CDR3 has 11 residues. Germline values: CDR1 LGHDT, CDR2 YNNKEL (reference sequence). CDR3 residues: CASSKRGEQYF. As DNA, the CDR3 is TGTGCCAGCAGCAAAAGGGGCGAGCAGTACTTC.